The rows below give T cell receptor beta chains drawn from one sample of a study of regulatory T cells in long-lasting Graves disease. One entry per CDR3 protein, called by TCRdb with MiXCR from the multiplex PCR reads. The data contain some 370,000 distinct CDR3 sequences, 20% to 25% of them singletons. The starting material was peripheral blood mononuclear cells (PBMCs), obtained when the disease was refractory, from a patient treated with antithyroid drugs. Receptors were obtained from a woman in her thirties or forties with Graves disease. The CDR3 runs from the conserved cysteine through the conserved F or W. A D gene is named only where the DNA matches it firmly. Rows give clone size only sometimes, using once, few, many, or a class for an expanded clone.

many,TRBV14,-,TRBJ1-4,TGTGCCAGCAGCCAAGGGCTGGTGGAGAGACTGTTTTTT,CASSQGLVERLFF
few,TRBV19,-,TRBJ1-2,TGTGCCAGTAGTGGAAATGGCTACACCTTC,CASSGNGYTF
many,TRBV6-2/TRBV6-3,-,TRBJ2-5,TGTGCCAGCAGTTACCCCCAGGACCCCTTCCAAGAGACCCAGTACTTC,CASSYPQDPFQETQYF
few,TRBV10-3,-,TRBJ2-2,TGTGCCATCAGACAGGGAATGAAGTGGAACACCGGGGAGCTGTTTTTT,CAIRQGMKWNTGELFF
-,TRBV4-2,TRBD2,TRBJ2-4,TGTGCCAGCAGCCAGATAGGTCTAGCGGAACTAGCCAAAAACATTCAGTACTTC,CASSQIGLAELAKNIQYF
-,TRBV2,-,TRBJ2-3,TGTGCCAGCAGTGAAAGTGGCCTTCGTTTT,CASSESGLRF
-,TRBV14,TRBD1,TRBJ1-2,TGTGCCAGCAGCCAAGAGGGGACAGCGAGATATGGCTACACCTTC,CASSQEGTARYGYTF
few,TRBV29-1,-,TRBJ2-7,TGCAGCGTTTGTTACGAAAGCTCCTACGAGCAGTACTTC,CSVCYESSYEQYF
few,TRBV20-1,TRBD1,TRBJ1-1,TGCAGTGCCAAGGAAACAACAGGGGGCGATCCTGAAGCTTTCTTT,CSAKETTGGDPEAFF
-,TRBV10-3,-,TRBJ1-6,TGTGCCACTACCCAGGGGCTCTCATCCTATAATTCACCCCTCCACTTT,CATTQGLSSYNSPLHF
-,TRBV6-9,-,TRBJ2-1,TGTGCCAGCAGTTACTTGACCGGCCTAGGGGGTGTCAATGAGCAGTTCTTC,CASSYLTGLGGVNEQFF
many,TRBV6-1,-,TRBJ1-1,TGTGCCAGCCCCCGTCGGGGTCTACCCTCTTTAGCCCTTGGAGCTTTCTTT,CASPRRGLPSLALGAFF
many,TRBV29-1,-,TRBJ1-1,TGCAGCGGGACCCAGGGTGATACTGAAGCTTTCTTT,CSGTQGDTEAFF
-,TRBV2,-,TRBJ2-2,TGTGCCAGCAGTGTTATCATGAACACCGGGGAGCTGTTTTTT,CASSVIMNTGELFF
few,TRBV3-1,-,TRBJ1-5,TGTGCCAGCAGCCAAGTGGGGGCCAATCAGCCCCAGCATTTT,CASSQVGANQPQHF
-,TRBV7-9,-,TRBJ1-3,TGTGCCAGCAGCCAGGCGGACGGGGGAAACACCATATATTTT,CASSQADGGNTIYF
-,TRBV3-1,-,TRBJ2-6,TGTGCCAGCAGCCAAGATCTATCTGGGGCCAACGTCCTGACTTTC,CASSQDLSGANVLTF
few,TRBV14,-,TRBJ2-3,TGTGCCAGCAGCTACCATAGGGGCAATGTGGATACGCAGTATTTT,CASSYHRGNVDTQYF
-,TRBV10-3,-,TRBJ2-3,TGTGCCATCAGCGTGCTAGCTGTCGGGAGAGTATCGGATACGCAGTATTTT,CAISVLAVGRVSDTQYF
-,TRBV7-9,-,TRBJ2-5,TGTGCCAGCAGCTTATCCCGGGACTTTCAAGAGACCCAGTACTTC,CASSLSRDFQETQYF
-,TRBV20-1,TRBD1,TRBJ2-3,TGCAGTGCTTTCGGACAGGGCAGCACAGATACGCAGTATTTT,CSAFGQGSTDTQYF
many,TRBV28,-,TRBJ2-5,TGTGCCAGCAGCGGGGCCAGGACCCAGTACTTC,CASSGARTQYF
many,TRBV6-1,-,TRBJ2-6,TGTGCCAGCAGGAAGACAGAAGCTGGGGCCAACGTCCTGACTTTC,CASRKTEAGANVLTF
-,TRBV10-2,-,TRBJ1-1,TGCGCCAGCAGTTATATGGACAGCCTTTTGAACACTGAAGCTTTCTTT,CASSYMDSLLNTEAFF
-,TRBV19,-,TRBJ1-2,TGTGCCAGTGACTGGGGAGCCGCTCCTAACTATGGCTACACCTTC,CASDWGAAPNYGYTF
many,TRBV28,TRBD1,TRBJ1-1,TGTGCCAGCAGTAGATGGACAGGGGTGGGGACTGAAGCTTTCTTT,CASSRWTGVGTEAFF
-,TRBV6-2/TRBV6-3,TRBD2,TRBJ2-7,TGTGCCAGCAGTTACCCGCCTAGCGGGAGGGACGAGCAGTACTTC,CASSYPPSGRDEQYF
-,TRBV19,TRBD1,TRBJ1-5,TGTGCCAGTAGACGAAAACGGGACAGCCAATATAGCAATCAGCCCCAGCATTTT,CASRRKRDSQYSNQPQHF